This T cell receptor (beta chain) comes out of a study of blood T cell repertoires in COVID-19. Across the whole study: Spain, Italy and the United States supplied samples that represented acute and convalescent COVID-19. From T cells, B-cell-depleted T cells, or PBMCs came the material, which was cDNA or gDNA.

The table came from immunoSEQ multiplex PCR; TCRdb's copy has only in-frame clones and leaves some out. The table shows roughly 74,000 clones, with approximately 86% occurring only once. The CDR3 covers 12 residues. V was shortened by 3 bases and J by 7 bases, with 10 bases between the two germline ends. CDR1 and CDR2 from the germline V gene are LGHNA and YSLEER. Sample: peripheral blood. The sequence derives from a woman of 80 years or more with active or convalescent COVID-19. This chain uses TRBV4-3 with TRBJ2-7; D not certain. CDR3 sequence: CASSQASREQYF. CDR3 sequence (DNA): TGCGCCAGCAGCCAGGCATCTAGGGAGCAGTACTTC.